Listed below are T cell receptor beta chains from one sample, sequenced in a study of radiation and T cells in renal cell carcinoma. This table comes from immunoSEQ multiplex PCR, and its TCRdb copy is limited to in-frame clones, with some not included. Counted here are more than 120,000 clones, 86% occurring once; the ten biggest clones make up 15% to 20%. The sample in question was blood, obtained from a patient whose treatment included radiotherapy and nephrectomy. The origin of the receptors is a woman aged 45-65 years with renal cell carcinoma. Each CDR3 is given with its conserved first and last residue. D genes are given only for firm matches. Rows may omit the clone size; those that give it use once, few, many or a size class.

v_gene,abundance,j_gene,d_gene,CDR3nt,CDR3aa
TRBV5-1,-,TRBJ2-1,-,TGCGCCAGCAGCTCGGACAGCCGGAACAATGAGCAGTTCTTC,CASSSDSRNNEQFF
TRBV7-2,-,TRBJ2-7,-,TGTGCCAGCAGCGGACGGGACGGAGCCTACGAGCAGTACTTC,CASSGRDGAYEQYF
TRBV2,-,TRBJ2-3,TRBD1,TGTGCCAGCAGCGTAGAACAGGGGGAAGTAGATACGCAGTATTTT,CASSVEQGEVDTQYF
TRBV11-3,once,TRBJ2-3,-,TGTGCCAGCAGCGGAGGGATCAGGCCCACAGATACGCAGTATTTT,CASSGGIRPTDTQYF
TRBV4-2,-,TRBJ2-1,-,TGTGCCAGCAGCCAAGATGGGCCGAGGGGCGAGCGTCAGCAGTTCTTC,CASSQDGPRGERQQFF
TRBV27,-,TRBJ2-5,TRBD2,TGTGCCAGCAGTAGTCGGGAGGTCCTGGAGACCCAGTACTTC,CASSSREVLETQYF
TRBV18,-,TRBJ2-1,-,TGTGCCAGCTCACCGGGACACCCAATGGATGAGCAGTTCTTC,CASSPGHPMDEQFF
TRBV5-6,once,TRBJ2-7,-,TGTGCCAGCAGCTTTAGGCCGGTCGAGCAGTACTTC,CASSFRPVEQYF
TRBV5-1,-,TRBJ2-3,-,TGCGCCAGCAGCCCAGGAGGGCCTGGGGACACAGATACGCAGTATTTT,CASSPGGPGDTDTQYF
TRBV6-1,-,TRBJ2-7,-,TGTGCCAGCGGAAACCGGGTCCAAACCTACGAGCAGTACTTC,CASGNRVQTYEQYF
TRBV28,-,TRBJ1-4,-,TGTGCCAGCAGTTTATCGGCCCGAGAGGACGATGAAAAACTGTTTTTT,CASSLSAREDDEKLFF
TRBV6-1,-,TRBJ2-3,-,TGTGCCAGCAGTGAAACCCTCGGAGATACGCAGTATTTT,CASSETLGDTQYF
TRBV28,-,TRBJ1-1,-,TGTGCCAGCCTAACAGGGTCGAACACTGAAGCTTTCTTT,CASLTGSNTEAFF
TRBV27,once,TRBJ2-7,TRBD2,TGTGCCAGCAGTGGCGGGGGTGGTCACGAGCAGTACTTC,CASSGGGGHEQYF
TRBV5-6,-,TRBJ2-5,TRBD1,TGTGCCAGCAGCTCACAGGGGGCATCGGAGACCCAGTACTTC,CASSSQGASETQYF
TRBV30,-,TRBJ2-3,TRBD2,TGTGCCTGGACTGGAGGACTAGCGGGGATAGATACGCAGTATTTT,CAWTGGLAGIDTQYF
TRBV19,once,TRBJ2-7,-,TGTGCCAGTAGTCCGGCCGGGAACTCCTACGAGCAGTACTTC,CASSPAGNSYEQYF
TRBV28,-,TRBJ1-1,-,TGTGCCAGCAGAGAGGGGTCTTTGAACACTGAAGCTTTCTTT,CASREGSLNTEAFF
TRBV10-1,-,TRBJ1-5,TRBD1,TGCGCCAGCACCTCCGGGACAGTTGATCAGCCCCAGCATTTT,CASTSGTVDQPQHF
TRBV19,-,TRBJ2-7,TRBD1,TGTGCCAGTAGTGGGGACAGGGTCGGCTCCTACGAGCAGTACTTC,CASSGDRVGSYEQYF
TRBV5-8,-,TRBJ1-2,TRBD1,TGTGCCAGCAGCCCCGGACAGGGAGTTCCTGGCGGCTACACCTTC,CASSPGQGVPGGYTF
TRBV6-6,-,TRBJ1-2,-,TGTGCCAGCAGTTACTCCTATGGCTACACCTTC,CASSYSYGYTF
TRBV9,-,TRBJ1-2,-,TGTGCCAGCAGCGTAATCCGGGGATTAAACTATGGCTACACCTTC,CASSVIRGLNYGYTF
TRBV7-2,-,TRBJ2-3,TRBD1,TGTGCCAGCAGGGACAGGGTGTTAGATACGCAGTATTTT,CASRDRVLDTQYF
TRBV7-2,-,TRBJ2-5,-,TGTGCCAGCAGCGTACAAGAGACCCAGTACTTC,CASSVQETQYF
TRBV10-3,-,TRBJ1-4,-,TGTGCCACCGACTCTGGGAATGAAAAACTGTTTTTT,CATDSGNEKLFF
TRBV18,few,TRBJ1-1,-,TGTGCCAGCTCGGCATCCCTACGCGGTTTAAGCGTTCGATCCATGAACACTGAAGCTTTCTTT,CASSASLRGLSVRSMNTEAFF
TRBV6-6,few,TRBJ1-1,-,TGTGCCAGCAGTTACCGGACGGGTCTCTTCGAAGCTTTCTTT,CASSYRTGLFEAFF
TRBV6-1,few,TRBJ1-1,-,TGTGCCAGCACCTTGTCTTGGGGAGACACTGAAGCTTTCTTT,CASTLSWGDTEAFF
TRBV4-3,-,TRBJ2-7,TRBD2,TGCGCCAGCAGCCAAACTCTCCGGGCTAGCGGGGGGACCAGCTCCTACGAGCAGTACTTC,CASSQTLRASGGTSSYEQYF
TRBV5-5,-,TRBJ2-3,TRBD2,TGTGCCAGCAGCCGTAGCGGGAGTTGGGGCACAGATACGCAGTATTTT,CASSRSGSWGTDTQYF
TRBV19,-,TRBJ2-7,-,TGTGCCAGTAGTAACCTTCGACAGAGGCAGTACTTC,CASSNLRQRQYF
TRBV5-4,-,TRBJ2-5,TRBD2,TGTGCCAGCAGCTTAGCGGGGCCTCGAGAGACCCAGTACTTC,CASSLAGPRETQYF
TRBV10-1,-,TRBJ2-3,TRBD2,TGCGCCAGCAGTGCAAGACTAGCGGGCACAGATACGCAGTATTTT,CASSARLAGTDTQYF
TRBV6-4,-,TRBJ1-5,TRBD1,TGTGCCAGCAGTGAGACAGGGGGAGCGCCCCAGCATTTT,CASSETGGAPQHF
TRBV19,once,TRBJ2-1,TRBD2,TGTGCCAGTAGTTTCCCAGCGGGAGGCAATGAGCAGTTCTTC,CASSFPAGGNEQFF
TRBV7-9,-,TRBJ2-7,-,TGTGCCAGCAGCTTAGGATACTCCTACGAGCAGTACTTC,CASSLGYSYEQYF
TRBV4-1,once,TRBJ2-3,TRBD2,TGCGCCAGCAGCCAAGGGGCGGGGGGCCCCACAGATACGCAGTATTTT,CASSQGAGGPTDTQYF
TRBV28,few,TRBJ1-4,-,TGTGCCAGCAGTTCGGACGGGCCTAATGAAAAACTGTTTTTT,CASSSDGPNEKLFF
TRBV6-5,-,TRBJ1-2,-,TGTGCCAGCAGTTACTCAGAATTCCGGACAGCTTATGGCTACACCTTC,CASSYSEFRTAYGYTF
TRBV6-1,-,TRBJ2-5,-,TGTGCCAGCAGTTTAATTCTGCAAGAGACCCAGTACTTC,CASSLILQETQYF
TRBV5-1,-,TRBJ2-7,-,TGCGCCAGCAGCTTGGACCGGCACGAGCAGTACTTC,CASSLDRHEQYF
TRBV5-6,-,TRBJ2-7,-,TGTGCCAGCAGCTTGACTCTCCTCCACGAGCAGTACTTC,CASSLTLLHEQYF
TRBV7-2,few,TRBJ2-1,-,TGTGCCAGCAGCTTGTTCCTGACAGACAATGAGCAGTTCTTC,CASSLFLTDNEQFF
TRBV28,-,TRBJ1-2,-,TGTGCCAGCAGTCGACTCTCTAACTATGGCTACACCTTC,CASSRLSNYGYTF
TRBV7-2,-,TRBJ2-2,-,TGTGCCAGCAGCCCGGTGGGTAGGGACGGGGAGCTGTTTTTT,CASSPVGRDGELFF
TRBV9,-,TRBJ2-1,TRBD2,TGTGCCAGCAGCGTATGGACTAGCGGGGGGGCCGGTGAGCAGTTCTTC,CASSVWTSGGAGEQFF